This TCR beta chain was identified in a study of post-analysis software for immune sequencing data. Study-wide context: Secondary progressive, relapsing-remitting and progressive-relapsing multiple sclerosis were among the included disease courses. General study findings and limits: The study found TRBV5-6, TRBV5-1 and TRBV20-1 among several TRBV segments more frequent in patients than controls. Normalized Chao1 diversity in multiple sclerosis patients fell significantly below that of controls.

This clonotype was picked up a small number of times. What it recognizes is unknown. Researchers reported that TCR beta cDNA libraries carried unique molecular identifiers. It was from roughly 1 to 10 million T cells that 500,000 to 600,000 cDNA molecules came. MiXCR, applied by TCRdb to the PCR reads, yields one record per CDR3 protein. The sample shows 380,000 or so distinct CDR3 sequences, 30% to 45% of them seen only once. The CDR3 length is 15 residues. CDR1 is SQVTM, CDR2 ANQGSEA, per germline. Between the trimmed V and J ends, which lost 5 bases and 3 bases, there was a span of 14 bases. This chain connects TRBV29-1 to TRBJ2-6, with no clear D. The receptor comes from a girl between 10 and 17 years old with multiple sclerosis. The sequenced sample consisted of blood. This chain's CDR3 is CSVQVSGLGANVLTF. The CDR3 region has the DNA TGCAGCGTTCAGGTGTCCGGGCTTGGGGCCAACGTCCTGACTTTC.